This T cell receptor beta chain was observed in a study of beta chain features in type 1 diabetes. As for the study in general: In all, around 99 million sorted cells from all samples were analyzed. Study-wide results and caveats: Any HLA effect on TCRB rearrangement was left unresolved by small sub-analyses. Reduced insertions and increased deletions marked VDJ junctions in type 1 diabetes patients. Across all four CD4+ subsets, people with type 1 diabetes showed modestly shorter TCRB CDR3s.

Expressed TCRB transcripts were sequenced, since all the RNA that had been isolated was reverse transcribed. Assay: immunoSEQ multiplex PCR; the TCRdb copy retains only in-frame clones and omits some. The table has roughly 100,000 clones, under 30% seen once. As to this clone: Its antigen is currently unknown.

The material sequenced was central memory CD4+ T cells from blood. This clonotype was obtained from a woman aged 18-35 years with type 1 diabetes.

CDR3 coding DNA: TGTGCCAGCTCACCAAGCCAGGGTAACGAGCAGTACTTC. It codes for CASSPSQGNEQYF. This chain joins TRBV18 and TRBJ2-7; possibly TRBD1 for D (5 bases). From germline, CDR1 is KGHSH and CDR2 LQKENI. The CDR3 spans 13 residues. Between the trimmed V and J ends, which lost 2 bases and 5 bases, there was a span of 10 bases.